These 15 T cell receptor beta chains share one sample of origin, sequenced in a study of molecular identifiers for immune sequencing clone quantification. MiXCR, run by TCRdb on the PCR reads, gives a single entry per CDR3 protein. The profile shows about half a million distinct CDR3 sequences, around a fifth of them singletons. What was sequenced was naive CD8+ T cells from blood, with Jurkat cell RNA spiked in. The subset was: FACS-sorted CD8+CD4-CCR7+CD45RA+ naive T cells. Every receptor here comes from a human donor in good health. Some libraries in this study had Jurkat cell RNA spiked in.

The J gene is TRBJ1-2, the V gene TRBV20-1; the match to TRBD1 covers 8 bases. V lost 0 bases to trimming and J lost 6 bases; unmatched junction nucleotides: 6. The CDR3 spans 14 residues. Germline CDR1 reads DFQATT; CDR2 reads SNEGSKA (reference sequence). The CDR3 region is CSARDSDRDHGYTF. The CDR3 bases are TGCAGTGCTAGAGATTCGGACAGGGACCATGGCTACACCTTC.

The J gene is TRBJ2-7, the V gene TRBV9, with 15 positions matching TRBD2. This CDR3 is built from 18 residues. CDR1 SGDLS and CDR2 YYNGEE come from the germline V gene. V shed 4 bases and J 4 bases; nucleotides not matched to a gene: 12. The CDR3 is CASSPEGLAGGGRYEQYF. In DNA, the CDR3 is TGTGCCAGCAGCCCGGAGGGACTAGCGGGGGGAGGGAGATACGAGCAGTACTTC.

The count of this clonotype is one. A much larger clone differs from this one at a single base, so this may be a read error. The chain recombines TRBV30 with TRBJ2-1; D is ambiguous. The length of the CDR3 is 14 residues. Germline assignment: CDR1 GTSNPN and CDR2 SVGIG (reference sequence). CDR3 sequence reads: CAWSEFVSYDEQFF. The CDR3 nucleotides are TGTGCCTGGAGTGAGTTTGTCTCCTACGATGAGCAGTTCTTC.

There are many counts of this clonotype. The chain links TRBV7-2 to TRBJ1-1; no reliable D call. This CDR3 has 14 residues. The germline gives CDR1 SGHTA, CDR2 FQGNSA. The ends were cut back, 1 base at V and 5 bases at J, with 11 bases in the middle. CDR3 residues: CASSLGTSYTEAFF. CDR3 nucleotides: TGTGCCAGCAGCTTAGGGACCTCATATACTGAAGCTTTCTTT.

This clonotype was seen a handful of times. The V call is TRBV11-2, the J call TRBJ2-7, with D maybe TRBD1 (6 bases). Germline CDR1 SGHAT, CDR2 FQNNGV. The CDR3 has 12 residues. Deletions cut 2 bases from V and 5 bases from J, with 7 bases between. This CDR3 reads CASSLYRDEQYF. The CDR3 DNA reads as TGTGCCAGCAGCTTATACAGGGACGAGCAGTACTTC.

In the case of this clonotype: This may be a read error: a much more frequent sequence differs by one nucleotide. The gene calls are TRBV5-1 and TRBJ2-7; TRBD2 agrees at 7 bases. With V trimmed by 0 bases and J by 1 base, 7 bases remained unmatched. Looked up from germline, CDR1 is SGHRS and CDR2 is YFSETQ. The CDR3 has 16 residues. The chain's CDR3 is CASSLARAGDSYEQYF. The CDR3 coding sequence is TGCGCCAGCAGCTTGGCCCGGGCGGGGGATTCCTACGAGCAGTACTTC.

V is TRBV7-6 and J is TRBJ2-7, with TRBD2 identical over 9 bases. The CDR3 consists of 14 residues. Trimming removed 5 bases from V and 4 bases from J; junction bases left unmatched: 6. The germline gives CDR1 SGHVS, CDR2 FNYEAQ. The CDR3 here is CASSHSGSVYEQYF. CDR3 sequence (DNA): TGTGCCAGCAGCCATAGCGGGAGTGTATACGAGCAGTACTTC.

The chain is built from TRBV12-3 or TRBV12-4 and TRBJ2-1, with 12 positions matching TRBD2. CDR3 length: 21 amino acids. With V trimmed by 6 bases and J by 2 bases, 20 bases remained unmatched. CDR3 amino acids: CASSRRPSTSGGRGPYNEQFF. CDR3 coding DNA: TGTGCCAGCAGCCGTCGACCCTCGACTAGCGGGGGACGGGGCCCCTACAATGAGCAGTTCTTC.

This clonotype was seen a few times. The rearrangement uses TRBV27 and TRBJ2-3; D is possibly TRBD1 (7 bases). The CDR3 contains 17 residues. Trimming removed 3 bases from V and 4 bases from J, with 20 bases in between. CDR1 is MNHEY, CDR2 SMNVEV, per germline (reference sequence). CDR3: CASSFGSATGEADTQYF. In DNA form, the CDR3 reads TGTGCCAGCAGTTTCGGGTCCGCAACAGGGGAGGCAGATACGCAGTATTTT.

The sample holds a few counts of this clonotype. The rearrangement uses TRBV4-1 and TRBJ2-5, with 7 nucleotides matching TRBD1. With 4 bases clipped from V and 5 bases from J, the junction kept 4 bases outside the gene matches. Germline values: CDR1 MGHRA, CDR2 YSYEKL. There are 13 residues in the CDR3. Written as DNA, the CDR3 is TGCGCCAGCAGCCCGACAGGGCTGGAGACCCAGTACTTC. It encodes CASSPTGLETQYF.

The V gene is TRBV28, the J gene TRBJ2-5; D tentatively reads TRBD1 or TRBD2 (5 bases each). This CDR3 region has 13 residues. The V end was cut by 5 bases, the J end by 6 bases, with 13 bases between. Germline CDR1 and CDR2: MDHEN and SYDVKM. CDR3 in amino acids: CASSPGAPKTQYF. The CDR3 DNA is TGTGCCAGCAGTCCCGGGGCGCCGAAGACCCAGTACTTC. Full variable domain (remainder filled in from reference TRBV28 and TRBJ2-5): DVKVTQSSRYLVKRTGEKVFLECVQDMDHENMFWYRQDPGLGLRLIYFSYDVKMKEKGDIPEGYSVSREKKERFSLILESASTNQTSMYLCASSPGAPKTQYFGPGTRLLVL.

The chain is built from TRBV2 and TRBJ1-1; 8 bases are a match to TRBD1. Losses at the gene ends were 6 bases for V and 0 bases for J; bases not matched to a gene: 12. Germline V gives CDR1 SNHLY, CDR2 FYNNEI. This CDR3 region has 17 residues. The CDR3 spells CASRDYTGGGMNTEAFF. In nucleotides, the CDR3 is TGTGCCAGCAGGGACTATACAGGGGGGGGCATGAACACTGAAGCTTTCTTT.

This clonotype was observed many times. The V and J genes are TRBV2 and TRBJ1-1, with 9 nucleotides matching TRBD1. The CDR3 totals 17 residues. The V gene's germline CDR1 is SNHLY and CDR2 FYNNEI. Losses at the gene ends were 5 bases for V and 0 bases for J; bases not matched to a gene: 10. The CDR3 region is CASSLQGQGSMNTEAFF. As DNA, the CDR3 is TGTGCCAGCAGTTTACAGGGACAGGGTTCCATGAACACTGAAGCTTTCTTT.

CDR3 sequence (DNA): TGTGCCAGCAGCCCTGGGACGAGGGGTGTCTATGGCTACACCTTC. The encoded protein is CASSPGTRGVYGYTF. The chain uses TRBV5-3 and TRBJ1-2, with a possible D match to TRBD1 (5 bases). TRBV5-3 is noted as an ORF with a role that remains uncertain. V lost 8 bases and J lost 4, with 21 bases in between. The CDR3 loop spans 15 amino acids.

This clonotype was found a few times. This chain uses TRBV27 with TRBJ2-3, with TRBD2 matching 7 bases. CDR3 length equals 15 residues. V shed 2 bases and J 0 bases; nucleotides not matched to a gene: 2. In germline, CDR1 is MNHEY, CDR2 SMNVEV (reference sequence). The chain's CDR3 is CASSLAGVSTDTQYF. The CDR3 region has the DNA TGTGCCAGCAGTTTAGCGGGAGTTAGCACAGATACGCAGTATTTT.